This T cell receptor (beta chain) was recorded in a study of CXCR3-negative and CXCR3-positive naive CD8 T cells. Per germline, CDR1 LNHDA and CDR2 SQIVND (reference sequence). CDR3 length: 13 residues. A note on this clonotype: Its antigen remains unknown.

Whole-study findings and limits: Surface CD5 looked about the same in the naive subsets, so the authors worked out TCR strength from TRB CDR3 properties.

Through 5' RACE with UMI labels, the TRB cDNA libraries were prepared. After re-calling the 5' RACE reads, TCRdb lists one entry per CDR3 protein, DNA absent. The sample is made up of 100,000 to 150,000 distinct CDR3 sequences, and the top ten hold 0.25% to 0.35% of it. V and J are TRBV19 and TRBJ2-2. Specimen: naive CXCR3- CD8+ T cells from blood. The subset: CD45RO-CCR7+CD27+CD95- naive CD8+ T cells lacking CXCR3 (TNR3-). This receptor was taken from a human donor in good health. Some clones in this sample may be carry-over from other donors' samples. Here the CDR3 reads CASSILIGGELFF. Full variable domain (missing parts from reference TRBV19 and TRBJ2-2): DGGITQSPKYLFRKEGQNVTLSCEQNLNHDAMYWYRQDPGQGLRLIYYSQIVNDFQKGDIAEGYSVSREKKESFPLTVTSAQKNPTAFYLCASSILIGGELFFGEGSRLTVL.